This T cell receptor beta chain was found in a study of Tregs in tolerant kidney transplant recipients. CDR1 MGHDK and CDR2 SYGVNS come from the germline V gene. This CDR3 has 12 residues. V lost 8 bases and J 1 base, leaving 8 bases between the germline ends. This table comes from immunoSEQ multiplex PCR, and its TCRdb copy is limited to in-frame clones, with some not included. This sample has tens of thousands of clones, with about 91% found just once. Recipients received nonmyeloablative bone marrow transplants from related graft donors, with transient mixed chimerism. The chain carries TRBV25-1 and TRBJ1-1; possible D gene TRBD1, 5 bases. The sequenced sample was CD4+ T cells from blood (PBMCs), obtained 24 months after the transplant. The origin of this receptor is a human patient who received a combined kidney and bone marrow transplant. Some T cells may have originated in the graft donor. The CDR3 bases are TGTGCCAGCGGGGGGAGGAACACTGAAGCTTTCTTT. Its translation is CASGGRNTEAFF.